The 14 T cell receptor beta chains below all came from one sample that was sequenced in a study of blood T cell repertoires in COVID-19. Here immunoSEQ multiplex PCR was the method, and the copy in TCRdb shows in-frame clones only, minus some. Here the sample spans approximately 210,000 clones, around four fifths being singletons. The sequenced sample was peripheral blood. Receptors were obtained from a man aged 60 to 69 with COVID-19, enrolled during active disease.

The rearrangement uses TRBV28 and TRBJ2-1, with a weak D call TRBD2 (6 bases). With 1 base removed from V and 10 bases from J, the gap between germline ends came to 14 bases. This CDR3 has 14 residues. Germline lookup yields CDR1 MDHEN and CDR2 SYDVKM. CDR3 sequence reads: CASSLSGGPREQFF. CDR3 DNA: TGTGCCAGCAGTTTATCCGGAGGGCCAAGAGAGCAGTTCTTC.

This chain links TRBV28 with TRBJ1-1, with D perhaps TRBD1 (6 bases). Trimming stripped 6 bases from V and 1 base from J, with 18 bases between. The CDR3 loop spans 16 amino acids. Germline loops: CDR1 MDHEN, CDR2 SYDVKM. Written as DNA, the CDR3 is TGTGCCAGCAGCGCCGGGGGGGCGGCGGGGAACACTGAAGCTTTCTTT. It is translated as CASSAGGAAGNTEAFF.

The chain uses TRBV3-1 (or the pseudogene TRBV3-2) and TRBJ1-6, with D tentatively TRBD1 (6 bases). Trimming stripped 7 bases from V and 3 bases from J, with 10 bases between. This CDR3 comprises 14 residues. Germline values: CDR1 LGHDT, CDR2 YNNKEL (reference sequence). The CDR3 sequence: CASTLGGYNSPLHF. DNA for the CDR3: TGTGCCAGCACCCTAGGGGGCTATAATTCACCCCTCCACTTT.

The rearrangement links TRBV18 to TRBJ1-5, with 7 nucleotides matching TRBD1. J gave up 5 bases and V 3 bases, and 7 bases lay outside the gene matches. Germline CDR1 and CDR2: KGHSH and LQKENI. The CDR3 has 15 amino acids. The CDR3 bases are TGTGCCAGCTCACCCCGGACAGGTTTGGATCAGCCCCAGCATTTT. It codes for CASSPRTGLDQPQHF.

This clone was seen a handful of times. Other DNA sequences from this sample encode an identical CDR3 as well. This chain links TRBV6-2 or TRBV6-3 with TRBJ1-5; D is perhaps TRBD1 (5 bases). V was shortened by 0 bases and J by 2 bases, with 8 bases between the two germline ends. The CDR3 loop spans 15 amino acids. Germline V lookup: CDR1 MNHEY, CDR2 SVGEGT. The CDR3 spells CASSYSSGGNQPQHF. CDR3 in DNA: TGTGCCAGCAGTTACTCGTCGGGGGGCAATCAGCCCCAGCATTTT.

V and J are TRBV5-4 and TRBJ2-5; the D gene is possibly TRBD2 (6 bases). The CDR3 spans 15 residues. V dropped 4 bases and J dropped 2 bases, with 15 bases sitting between them. Germline V gene lookup returns CDR1 SGHNT and CDR2 YYREEE (reference sequence). The CDR3 sequence: CASSPEGTLQETQYF. DNA of the CDR3: TGTGCCAGCAGCCCCGAGGGGACTTTACAAGAGACCCAGTACTTC.

The chain links TRBV4-2 to TRBJ1-5; 10 bases are shared with TRBD1. The CDR3 sequence is 15 residues long. V was pared by 3 bases and J by 2 bases, with 1 base of the junction left unmatched. Germline CDR1 LGHNA, CDR2 YNFKEQ. In DNA, the CDR3 is TGTGCCAGCAGCCACGGGACAGGGGGCAATCAGCCCCAGCATTTT. This codes for CASSHGTGGNQPQHF.

This chain links TRBV7-9 with TRBJ1-4; D is uncertain. CDR3 size: 11 residues. Germline assignment: CDR1 SEHNR and CDR2 FQNEAQ (reference sequence). Trimming stripped 4 bases from V and 8 bases from J, with 5 bases between. The CDR3 sequence is CASSSREKLFF. CDR3 nucleotide sequence: TGTGCCAGCAGCTCCCGGGAAAAACTGTTTTTT.

This chain connects TRBV14 to TRBJ2-5; 8 bases align to TRBD2. Germline-derived CDR1 and CDR2 are SGHDN and FVKESK. The CDR3 sequence is 15 residues long. Unmatched junction bases numbered 11, after V lost 4 bases and J lost 7 bases. CDR3 nucleotides: TGTGCCAGCAGCCCCCGGCTAGCGGGTACCGGGACCCAGTACTTC. It yields the protein CASSPRLAGTGTQYF. Full variable domain (outside the CDR3, taken from reference TRBV14 and TRBJ2-5): EAGVTQFPSHSVIEKGQTVTLRCDPISGHDNLYWYRRVMGKEIKFLLHFVKESKQDESGMPNNRFLAERTGGTYSTLKVQPAELEDSGVYFCASSPRLAGTGTQYFGPGTRLLVL.

The CDR3 protein is CASSLREKLFF. CDR3 DNA: TGTGCCAGCAGTTTACGGGAAAAACTGTTTTTT. This sequence joins TRBV12-3 or TRBV12-4 and TRBJ1-4; D remains unclear. The CDR3 is 11 residues long. V shed 2 bases and J shed 8 bases, with 3 bases lying between them.

V usage is TRBV6-5 and J usage is TRBJ1-1; D is perhaps TRBD1 (5 bases). CDR3 length: 13 amino acids. Trimming cost V 8 bases and J 3 bases, with 13 bases left between them. CDR1 and CDR2 from the germline V gene are MNHEY and SVGAGI. This chain's CDR3 is CASGGTGDTEAFF. CDR3 coding DNA: TGTGCCAGCGGGGGGACGGGCGACACTGAAGCTTTCTTT.

This chain links TRBV4-1 with TRBJ2-3, with TRBD2 identical over 12 bases. Per the germline V gene, CDR1 is MGHRA and CDR2 is YSYEKL. CDR3 length equals 18 residues. With V trimmed by 1 base and J by 6 bases, 11 bases remained unmatched. This chain's CDR3 is CASSQGLAGVVVRDTQYF. The CDR3 DNA reads as TGCGCCAGCAGCCAAGGACTAGCGGGAGTGGTGGTCCGGGATACGCAGTATTTT.

The rearrangement links TRBV28 to TRBJ1-2; D unresolved. Trimming cost V 2 bases and J 1 base, with 17 bases left between them. This CDR3 contains 17 residues. Looked up from germline, CDR1 is MDHEN and CDR2 is SYDVKM. For the CDR3, the DNA is TGTGCCAGCAGTTTAGTTGGGCTGAACGGTCTTAACTATGGCTACACCTTC. This encodes CASSLVGLNGLNYGYTF.

The J gene is TRBJ1-1, the V gene TRBV30, with TRBD1 as a possible D gene (6 bases). The CDR3 spans 12 residues. V lost 5 bases, J lost 1 base, and 8 bases lay in between. Germline assignment: CDR1 GTSNPN and CDR2 SVGIG (reference sequence). The CDR3 protein is CAWGTRNTEAFF. The CDR3 nucleotides read TGTGCCTGGGGGACACGGAACACTGAAGCTTTCTTT. Full variable domain (outside the CDR3, taken from reference TRBV30 and TRBJ1-1): SQTIHQWPATLVQPVGSPLSLECTVEGTSNPNLYWYRQAAGRGLQLLFYSVGIGQISSEVPQNLSASRPQDRQFILSSKKLLLSDSGFYLCAWGTRNTEAFFGQGTRLTVV.